This TCR beta chain was retrieved from a study of post-analysis software for immune sequencing data. Background on the study: Several disease courses (relapsing-remitting, secondary progressive and progressive-relapsing) of multiple sclerosis were included. Overall study results and limits: The normalized Chao1 diversity of multiple sclerosis patients was significantly lower than that of controls. F measure clustering grouped samples strongly by preparation batch. Controls had lower frequencies than patients of 4 or 5 TRBV segments, which included TRBV5-6, TRBV5-1 and TRBV20-1.

This clonotype has just a few counts. The antigen is undetermined. V dropped 3 bases and J dropped 2; count of bases not matched to a gene: 6. CDR1 DFQATT and CDR2 SNEGSKA come from the germline V gene (reference sequence). The CDR3 runs to 14 residues. The library was made from cDNA and included unique molecular identifiers. TCRdb itself ran the PCR reads through MiXCR, one entry per CDR3 protein. The data show 650,000 to 900,000 distinct CDR3 sequences, around 46% seen once. The genes are TRBV20-1 and TRBJ2-5; the match to TRBD1 covers 7 bases. The sequenced sample was blood. The TCR originated in a girl under 18 with multiple sclerosis. CDR3 coding DNA: TGCAGTGCTAGGCATCCCAGGGGGCAAGAGACCCAGTACTTC. Translation: CSARHPRGQETQYF.